Presented here are 15 T cell receptor beta chains from one specimen sequenced in a study of Siglec-9 on CD8 T cells in melanoma. Here immunoSEQ multiplex PCR was the method, and the copy in TCRdb shows in-frame clones only, minus some. This table has 30,000 to 45,000 clones, around 81% appearing once. Sequencing was done on a sample of Siglec-9- CD8+ T cells sorted from blood. The receptors come from a human donor in good health.

J is TRBJ1-2 and V is TRBV11-2; D gene unclear. The CDR3 consists of 18 residues. V lost 4 bases and J lost 0, with 21 bases in between. CDR1 SGHAT and CDR2 FQNNGV come from the germline V gene. The DNA of the CDR3 is TGTGCCAGCAGCTGGACTTCGGGGAGATCTTCAGCTAACTATGGCTACACCTTC. Residues: CASSWTSGRSSANYGYTF.

This clone was observed once. V usage is TRBV12-5 and J usage is TRBJ2-1, with 10 bases identical to TRBD2. V gave up 8 bases and J gave up 8 bases; unmatched junction bases: 9. The CDR3 extends over 14 amino acids. Germline V gene sequence: CDR1 LGHNT, CDR2 FRNRAP. The CDR3 DNA reads TGTGCTAGTAGAGCGGGGGGGATCCTGGATGAGCAGTTCTTC. It translates to CASRAGGILDEQFF.

The chain uses TRBV6-5 and TRBJ2-7, with D hard to call. The V end lost 2 bases, the J end lost 0 bases, and 11 bases lay between the germline ends. CDR1 and CDR2 (germline): MNHEY, SVGAGI. The CDR3 runs 15 residues. The CDR3 loop reads CASSYPSGNSYEQYF. The CDR3 DNA reads TGTGCCAGCAGTTACCCCTCGGGTAACTCCTACGAGCAGTACTTC.

This clone was observed a single time. This chain's CDR3 is CASSPFTSGQETQYF. CDR3 nucleotide sequence: TGTGCCAGCTCACCGTTCACTAGCGGCCAAGAGACCCAGTACTTC. The V gene is TRBV18, the J gene TRBJ2-5; the match to TRBD2 covers 8 bases. This CDR3 region has 15 residues. Losses at the gene ends were 3 bases for V and 1 base for J; bases not matched to a gene: 4. CDR1 and CDR2 from the germline V gene are KGHSH and LQKENI.

The chain uses TRBV5-1 and TRBJ2-3; D remains unclear. With 0 bases removed from V and 1 base from J, the gap between germline ends came to 9 bases. This CDR3 region has 15 residues. Germline V gene sequence: CDR1 SGHRS, CDR2 YFSETQ. The CDR3 spells CASSLEQTRTDTQYF. In DNA, the CDR3 is TGCGCCAGCAGCTTGGAACAGACCCGCACAGATACGCAGTATTTT.

This clone was found a few times. The genes are TRBV4-1 and TRBJ1-4; D not resolved. The CDR3 length is 13 residues. The V gene lost 8 bases and the J gene lost 7 bases, with 14 bases spanning the gap. Germline CDR1 is MGHRA and CDR2 is YSYEKL. The CDR3 loop reads CASSRRGSEKLFF. CDR3 sequence (DNA): TGCGCCAGCTCGCGGCGGGGTTCTGAAAAACTGTTTTTT.

The chain uses TRBV19 and TRBJ2-7, with a weak D call TRBD1 (8 bases). Germline CDR1 LNHDA, CDR2 SQIVND (reference sequence). V was trimmed by 5 bases and J by 4 bases, leaving 21 bases between them. This CDR3 is built from 16 residues. The CDR3 reads CASSFRFGQGLYEQYF. The CDR3 DNA sequence: TGTGCCAGTAGTTTTCGATTCGGACAGGGACTATACGAGCAGTACTTC.

The chain carries TRBV29-1 and TRBJ1-1; unclear D gene. The germline gives CDR1 SQVTM, CDR2 ANQGSEA. This CDR3 spans 11 amino acids. Trimming removed 7 bases from V and 11 bases from J, with 17 bases in between. CDR3 in DNA: TGCAGCGCCCGGACGCCCCTGGGGGCTTTCTTT. As protein: CSARTPLGAFF.

V gene TRBV2 combines with J gene TRBJ2-4, with 9 bases matching TRBD2. The CDR3 consists of 15 residues. Losses at the gene ends were 8 bases for V and 3 bases for J; bases not matched to a gene: 8. CDR1 is SNHLY, CDR2 FYNNEI, per germline. CDR3 in amino acids: CASFLASGDKNIQYF. DNA of the CDR3: TGTGCCAGCTTTCTGGCTAGCGGGGACAAAAACATTCAGTACTTC. The whole variable domain, filled in from reference TRBV2 and TRBJ2-4, reads EPEVTQTPSHQVTQMGQEVILRCVPISNHLYFYWYRQILGQKVEFLVSFYNNEISEKSEIFDDQFSVERPDGSNFTLKIRSTKLEDSAMYFCASFLASGDKNIQYFGAGTRLSVL.

The chain employs TRBV29-1 and TRBJ2-1; D call uncertain. The CDR3 has 12 amino acids. V was trimmed by 2 bases and J by 5 bases, leaving 7 bases between them. Germline V CDR1 and CDR2: SQVTM, ANQGSEA. CDR3 protein: CSVERADNEQFF. The CDR3 nucleotides are TGCAGCGTTGAACGGGCGGACAATGAGCAGTTCTTC.

J is TRBJ2-5 and V is TRBV6-1; D might be TRBD2 (6 bases). The germline V gene has CDR1 MNHNS and CDR2 SASEGT. V gave up 6 bases and J gave up 1 base, with 18 bases separating them. CDR3 length: 16 amino acids. The DNA for the CDR3 is TGTGCCAGCAGGGAAAAATGGAACGGGGGCCAAGAGACCCAGTACTTC. It is translated as CASREKWNGGQETQYF.

The CDR3 DNA follows: TGCAGCGTTGTTAGGCAGAACACTGAAGCTTTCTTT. It translates to CSVVRQNTEAFF. The chain carries TRBV29-1 and TRBJ1-1; D unclear. This CDR3 has 12 amino acids. Per germline, CDR1 SQVTM and CDR2 ANQGSEA. V was shortened by 4 bases and J by 1 base, with 7 bases between the two germline ends.

This clone was detected only a few times. The genes are TRBV27 and TRBJ2-7; 7 bases are shared with TRBD2. The V gene's germline CDR1 is MNHEY and CDR2 SMNVEV (reference sequence). Unmatched junction bases numbered 13, after V lost 7 bases and J lost 4 bases. This CDR3 has 15 amino acids. The CDR3 DNA sequence: TGTGCCAGCACCCCCCGCGGGGGAGGACATTACGAGCAGTACTTC. This codes for CASTPRGGGHYEQYF.

This clone was found a few times. The chain couples TRBV19 to TRBJ1-2; D gene unclear. The CDR3 is 12 residues long. The germline V gene encodes CDR1 LNHDA and CDR2 SQIVND (reference sequence). V gave up 9 bases and J gave up 8 bases, with 16 bases separating them. For the CDR3, the DNA is TGTGCCAGCACAACAGAGACGGGAGGCTACACCTTC. Its protein product is CASTTETGGYTF.

This clone was seen a single time. The chain combines TRBV28 with TRBJ1-2; D might be TRBD1 (6 bases). This CDR3 is built from 18 residues. Per the germline V gene, CDR1 is MDHEN and CDR2 is SYDVKM. The V and J ends lost 2 bases and 5 bases respectively, with 24 bases between them. CDR3 residues: CASSLGWDTSVFEYGYTF. DNA for the CDR3: TGTGCCAGCAGTTTAGGGTGGGACACCTCAGTATTCGAGTATGGCTACACCTTC.